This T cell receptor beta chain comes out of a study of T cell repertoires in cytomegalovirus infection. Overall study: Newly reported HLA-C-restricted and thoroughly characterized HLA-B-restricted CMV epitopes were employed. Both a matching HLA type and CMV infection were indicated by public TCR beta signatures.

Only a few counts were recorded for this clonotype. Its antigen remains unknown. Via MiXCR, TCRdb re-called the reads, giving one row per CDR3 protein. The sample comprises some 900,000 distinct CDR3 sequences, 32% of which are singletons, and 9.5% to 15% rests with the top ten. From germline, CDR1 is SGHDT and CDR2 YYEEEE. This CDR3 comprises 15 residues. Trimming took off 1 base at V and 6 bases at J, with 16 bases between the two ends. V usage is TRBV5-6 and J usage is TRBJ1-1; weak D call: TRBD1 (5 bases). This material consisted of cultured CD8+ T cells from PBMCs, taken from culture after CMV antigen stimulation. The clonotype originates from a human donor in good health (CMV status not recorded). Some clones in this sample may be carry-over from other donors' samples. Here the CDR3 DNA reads TGTGCCAGCAGCTTGCCATGGGACCGAACATCTGAAGCTTTCTTT. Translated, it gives CASSLPWDRTSEAFF.